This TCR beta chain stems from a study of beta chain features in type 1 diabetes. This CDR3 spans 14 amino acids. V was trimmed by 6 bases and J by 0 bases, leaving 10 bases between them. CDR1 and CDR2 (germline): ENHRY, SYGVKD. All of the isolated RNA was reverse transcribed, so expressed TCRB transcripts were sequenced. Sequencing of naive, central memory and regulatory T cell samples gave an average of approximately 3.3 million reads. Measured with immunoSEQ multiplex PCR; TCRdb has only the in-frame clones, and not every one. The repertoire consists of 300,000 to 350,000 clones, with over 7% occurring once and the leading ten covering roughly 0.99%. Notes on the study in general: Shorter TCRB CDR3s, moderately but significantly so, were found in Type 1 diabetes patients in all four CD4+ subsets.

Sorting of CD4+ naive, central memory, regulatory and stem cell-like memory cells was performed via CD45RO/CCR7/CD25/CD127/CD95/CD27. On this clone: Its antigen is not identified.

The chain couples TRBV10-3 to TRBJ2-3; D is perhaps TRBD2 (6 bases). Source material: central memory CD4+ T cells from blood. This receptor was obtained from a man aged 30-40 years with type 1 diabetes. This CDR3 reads CAIRTSRSTDTQYF. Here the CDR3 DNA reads TGTGCCATCAGAACTAGCCGAAGCACAGATACGCAGTATTTT.